This TCR beta chain is drawn from a study of OX40 agonist ivuxolimab in advanced cancers. Study at large: The patients' treatment was ivuxolimab, an agonistic anti-OX40 (CD134) antibody. Anti-PD-1, anti-PD-L1 or anti-CTLA-4 therapy given earlier was allowed, and about 38% had some. Whole-study findings and limits: Low normalized T-cell clonal expansion also characterized some of the nonresponders. Relative to CD4+ cells, CD8+ T cells on average had more expanded clones.

Only in-frame clones appear in the TCRdb table, and some are missing; sequencing was by immunoSEQ multiplex PCR. Of over 80,000 clones in the sample, about 87% are singletons; the top ten hold about 4%. Trimming removed 1 base from V and 4 bases from J, with 11 bases in between. The CDR3 runs 15 residues. Germline CDR1 is SEHNR and CDR2 is FQNEAQ (reference sequence). About this clone: The antigen is not known.

The rearrangement uses TRBV7-9 and TRBJ1-5; maybe TRBD1 (6 bases). The sequence was collected from an adult with an advanced solid tumor such as melanoma, head and neck, liver or kidney cancer. Sequencing was performed on CD4+ or CD8+ T cells sorted from blood, taken in a trial of the OX40 agonist ivuxolimab. CDR3 sequence (DNA): TGTGCCAGCAGCTTAGGGGACACAGAAAATCAGCCCCAGCATTTT. It encodes CASSLGDTENQPQHF.